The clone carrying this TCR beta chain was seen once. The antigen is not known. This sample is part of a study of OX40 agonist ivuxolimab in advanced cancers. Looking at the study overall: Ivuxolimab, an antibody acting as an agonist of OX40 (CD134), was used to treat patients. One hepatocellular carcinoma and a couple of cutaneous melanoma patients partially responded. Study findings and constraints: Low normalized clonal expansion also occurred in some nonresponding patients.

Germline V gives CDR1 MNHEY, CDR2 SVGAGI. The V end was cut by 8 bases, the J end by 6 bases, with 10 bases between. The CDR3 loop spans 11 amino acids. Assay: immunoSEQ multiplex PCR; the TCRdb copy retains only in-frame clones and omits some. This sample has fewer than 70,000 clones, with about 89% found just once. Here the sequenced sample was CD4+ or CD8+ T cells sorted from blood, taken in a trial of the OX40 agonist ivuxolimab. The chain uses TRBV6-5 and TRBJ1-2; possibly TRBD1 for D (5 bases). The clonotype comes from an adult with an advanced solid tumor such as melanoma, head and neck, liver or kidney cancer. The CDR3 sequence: CASGGVDGYTF. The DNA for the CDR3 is TGTGCCAGCGGAGGGGTTGATGGCTACACCTTC.